The clone carrying this T cell receptor beta chain came up a few times. Its antigen remains unknown. Trimming removed 3 bases at V and 0 bases at J, with 9 bases between. Germline V gene data show CDR1 as LGHNA and CDR2 as YNFKEQ. The CDR3 has 15 amino acids. The whole isolated RNA underwent reverse transcription, so sequencing captured expressed TCRB transcripts. The repertoire was sequenced with immunoSEQ multiplex PCR; TCRdb's copy has only in-frame clones and lacks some. The sample consists of under 950,000 clones, around a sixth of them appearing once. The record originates from a study of beta chain features in type 1 diabetes. Study-level information: Fewer than 140,000,000 sorted cells were examined across all samples.

General study points: Patients' naive, central memory and regulatory TCRB repertoires appeared more alike than those of healthy donors.

The chain employs TRBV4-2 and TRBJ2-1; D unclear. The receptor comes from a woman aged 18-29 years in good health. Sequencing input: naive CD4+ T cells from blood. CDR3 sequence reads: CASSQQSVSYNEQFF. The CDR3 coding sequence is TGTGCCAGCAGCCAGCAGAGCGTCTCCTACAATGAGCAGTTCTTC.